The clone carrying this T cell receptor beta chain has only a few counts. After isolation, RNA underwent reverse transcription to generate cDNA as the sequencing template. The method was immunoSEQ multiplex PCR; TCRdb's version includes in-frame clones alone and lacks a portion of them. The table lists over 120,000 clones, about 59% of them singletons. This sample is part of a study of CD8+ T cells in alopecia areata. Study details: Among treated patients, oral tofacitinib was administered at 5 to 10 mg twice daily.

CDR3 length: 16 residues. From germline, CDR1 is SQVTM and CDR2 ANQGSEA. Trimming left V 0 bases short and J 7 bases short, with 19 bases between. Documented treatment: oral pan-JAK inhibitor, 5-10 mg twice daily. This clonotype was obtained from a human donor with alopecia areata. The chain has TRBV29-1 and TRBJ2-1, with D possibly matching TRBD1 (6 bases). The sequences come from CD8+ T cells sorted from blood, collected at week 4, from a patient treated with tofacitinib. The CDR3 here is CSVEDSGQFIVNEQFF. In nucleotides, the CDR3 is TGCAGCGTTGAAGATTCCGGACAGTTTATTGTTAATGAGCAGTTCTTC.